These 32 T cell receptor beta chains were sequenced from one sample in a study of blood T cell repertoires in COVID-19. Some clones are missing from TCRdb's copy, which holds only in-frame ones; the method was immunoSEQ multiplex PCR. The sample shows about 84,000 clones, around 83% of them seen only once. Sequenced material: peripheral blood. Receptor source: a man older than 75 with active or convalescent COVID-19.

The V gene is TRBV4-1, the J gene TRBJ2-5; a possible D gene is TRBD2 (6 bases). The germline V gene encodes CDR1 MGHRA and CDR2 YSYEKL. This CDR3 is 16 amino acids long. The V and J ends lost 1 base and 5 bases respectively, with 17 bases between them. The DNA for the CDR3 is TGCGCCAGCAGCCAAGGAACTAGCACCGCCGGCGAGACCCAGTACTTC. Encoded protein: CASSQGTSTAGETQYF.

The genes are TRBV19 and TRBJ1-6; D unresolved. Germline V lookup: CDR1 LNHDA, CDR2 SQIVND (reference sequence). The CDR3 covers 14 residues. Trimming removed 3 bases at V and 7 bases at J, with 10 bases between. CDR3 region: CASSIWQENSPLHF. CDR3 coding DNA: TGTGCCAGTAGTATTTGGCAGGAAAATTCACCCCTCCACTTT.

The V call is TRBV19, the J call TRBJ2-3, with 7 bases matching TRBD2. CDR1 is LNHDA, CDR2 SQIVND, per germline (reference sequence). The CDR3 runs to 15 residues. The trim removed 3 bases at V and 6 bases at J, leaving 9 bases unmatched. CDR3 loop: CASSMGAGPYDTQYF. The CDR3 nucleotides read TGTGCCAGTAGTATGGGAGCGGGGCCCTACGATACGCAGTATTTT. The full variable domain, in which reference TRBV19 and TRBJ2-3 provide the parts outside the CDR3, is DGGITQSPKYLFRKEGQNVTLSCEQNLNHDAMYWYRQDPGQGLRLIYYSQIVNDFQKGDIAEGYSVSREKKESFPLTVTSAQKNPTAFYLCASSMGAGPYDTQYFGPGTRLTVL.

The CDR3 loop is CASSPSGAYEQYF. The CDR3 DNA reads as TGTGCCAGCAGCCCCTCGGGGGCCTACGAGCAGTACTTC. The V gene is TRBV7-3, the J gene TRBJ2-7; D perhaps matches TRBD2 (6 bases). Trimming left V 5 bases short and J 2 bases short, with 10 bases between. Germline values: CDR1 SGHTA, CDR2 FQGTGA. CDR3 size: 13 residues.

This clone was counted a few times. This rearrangement joins TRBV4-1 to TRBJ2-7; tentative D call: TRBD2 (5 bases). This CDR3 comprises 14 residues. V shed 4 bases and J shed 0 bases, with 10 bases lying between them. CDR1 MGHRA and CDR2 YSYEKL come from the germline V gene. CDR3 sequence reads: CASSLDWSSYEQYF. Written as DNA, the CDR3 is TGCGCCAGCAGCCTGGACTGGAGCTCCTACGAGCAGTACTTC.

This clone appeared once. The chain has TRBV6-1 and TRBJ1-2; TRBD1 agrees at 9 bases. Trimming removed 2 bases from V and 8 bases from J; junction bases left unmatched: 9. The germline CDR1 and CDR2 sequences are MNHNS and SASEGT. The CDR3 contains 15 residues. In DNA, the CDR3 is TGTGCCAGCAGTGAATGGAACAGGGGGCAAGGGGGCTACACCTTC. Amino acids: CASSEWNRGQGGYTF.

The rearrangement uses TRBV29-1 and TRBJ2-7, with D hard to call. The length of the CDR3 is 12 residues. Germline V gene lookup returns CDR1 SQVTM and CDR2 ANQGSEA. V lost 1 base, J lost 6 bases, and 10 bases lay in between. CDR3 DNA sequence: TGCAGCGTTGAAGTTCTACGTCTCGAGCAGTACTTC. Its protein is CSVEVLRLEQYF.

The chain links TRBV5-5 to TRBJ2-7; D may be TRBD1 (5 bases). Trimming removed 2 bases at V and 5 bases at J, with 11 bases between. This CDR3 has 13 amino acids. CDR1 and CDR2 from the germline V gene are SGHKS and YYEKEE (reference sequence). Written as DNA, the CDR3 is TGTGCCAGCAGCTTTGACAGCTGGCACGAGCAGTACTTC. It translates to CASSFDSWHEQYF.

The V gene is TRBV6-5, the J gene TRBJ1-2; TRBD1 matches at 7 bases. Trimming cost V 2 bases and J 7 bases; bases outside gene matches: 10. The germline gives CDR1 MNHEY, CDR2 SVGAGI. The CDR3 extends over 15 amino acids. The CDR3 spells CASSYRYRGSGGYTF. The CDR3 DNA follows: TGTGCCAGCAGTTACCGGTACAGGGGCAGCGGTGGCTACACCTTC.

Here the CDR3 reads CASSQLAGASYEQYF. The CDR3 DNA is TGTGCCAGCAGTCAACTAGCGGGGGCATCCTACGAGCAGTACTTC. The chain joins TRBV5-4 to TRBJ2-7, with 11 bases identical to TRBD2. CDR3 size: 15 residues. CDR1 is SGHNT, CDR2 YYREEE, per germline (reference sequence). The junction had 5 bases not matched to a gene; V was cut back by 5 bases and J by 1 base.

This chain uses TRBV7-8 with TRBJ2-5, with 10 nucleotides matching TRBD2. This CDR3 is built from 14 residues. CDR1 is SGHVS, CDR2 FQNEAQ, per germline. The trim removed 5 bases at V and 4 bases at J, leaving 4 bases unmatched. The DNA of the CDR3 is TGTGCCAGCAGCCGGAGGACTAGCGGAGAGACCCAGTACTTC. It translates to CASSRRTSGETQYF.

The rearrangement joins TRBV7-2 to TRBJ2-3, with TRBD2 matching over 10 bases. The V gene's germline CDR1 is SGHTA and CDR2 FQGNSA. Germline trimming cut 5 bases from V and 1 base from J; bases unmatched to any gene: 6. The CDR3 runs to 16 residues. DNA for the CDR3: TGTGCCAGCAGCGCTAGCGGGGGCCAACGCACAGATACGCAGTATTTT. Protein: CASSASGGQRTDTQYF.

The rearrangement links TRBV12-5 to TRBJ2-1; TRBD2 aligns across 7 bases. The CDR3 sequence is 17 residues long. Germline CDR1 LGHNT, CDR2 FRNRAP. Trimming removed 2 bases from V and 2 bases from J; junction bases left unmatched: 9. The CDR3 spells CASGLYASGETYNEQFF. CDR3 coding DNA: TGTGCTAGTGGTTTGTACGCTAGCGGTGAAACCTACAATGAGCAGTTCTTC.

This clone was detected a few times. This chain connects TRBV19 to TRBJ1-2; 9 bases fit TRBD1. J gave up 4 bases and V 3 bases, and 6 bases lay outside the gene matches. The CDR3 contains 15 residues. Germline CDR1 and CDR2: LNHDA and SQIVND (reference sequence). The CDR3 loop reads CASSMGQGRSYGYTF. The CDR3 DNA follows: TGTGCCAGTAGTATGGGACAGGGACGCAGCTATGGCTACACCTTC.

The gene calls are TRBV19 and TRBJ1-6, with a tentative D call TRBD1 (5 bases). CDR3 length: 15 residues. V was shortened by 0 bases and J by 9 bases, with 12 bases between the two germline ends. In germline, CDR1 is LNHDA, CDR2 SQIVND (reference sequence). The CDR3 DNA sequence: TGTGCCAGTAGTATAGAGGAGGGGAGGCGTTCACCCCTCCACTTT. This sequence encodes CASSIEEGRRSPLHF.

V gene TRBV4-3 combines with J gene TRBJ2-3, with 14 bases that match TRBD2. After removal of 0 bases from V and 6 bases from J, the junction contained 5 bases not matched to a gene. Looked up from germline, CDR1 is LGHNA and CDR2 is YSLEER. This CDR3 is built from 17 residues. The CDR3 protein is CASSQEGGLAGEDTQYF. DNA of the CDR3: TGCGCCAGCAGCCAAGAAGGGGGACTAGCGGGGGAGGATACGCAGTATTTT.

V is TRBV5-8 and J is TRBJ2-1; D unresolved. V gave up 2 bases and J gave up 9 bases, with 6 bases separating them. The length of the CDR3 is 11 residues. Germline V gene sequence: CDR1 SGHTS, CDR2 YDEGEE. Here the CDR3 reads CASSLLTEQFF. CDR3 coding DNA: TGTGCCAGCAGCTTACTTACTGAGCAGTTCTTC.

V gene TRBV15 combines with J gene TRBJ1-3, with TRBD1 identical over 8 bases. Germline V lookup: CDR1 LNHNV, CDR2 YYDKDF (reference sequence). The CDR3 sequence is 17 residues long. Germline trimming cut 0 bases from V and 3 bases from J; bases unmatched to any gene: 7. The DNA of the CDR3 is TGTGCCACCAGCAGAGACGGACAGGGATCGTTTGGAAACACCATATATTTT. It encodes CATSRDGQGSFGNTIYF.

The V gene is TRBV27, the J gene TRBJ2-7; 10 positions match TRBD1. Trimming at V came to 2 bases and at J to 4 bases, leaving 11 bases not matched to a gene. In germline, CDR1 is MNHEY, CDR2 SMNVEV (reference sequence). The CDR3 covers 17 residues. CDR3 in DNA: TGTGCCAGCAGTTTAGCGGGGTTGACAGGGGGCGCGTACGAGCAGTACTTC. This translates into CASSLAGLTGGAYEQYF.

The V and J genes are TRBV28 and TRBJ2-3, with a tentative D call TRBD1 (6 bases). This CDR3 is 14 amino acids long. CDR1 is MDHEN, CDR2 SYDVKM, per germline. V was cut by 7 bases and J by 3 bases, with 14 bases left in between. CDR3 loop: CASNRGTITDTQYF. The CDR3, as DNA: TGTGCCAGCAACAGAGGGACAATAACAGATACGCAGTATTTT.

The CDR3 here is CATRTGSNQPQHF. CDR3 nucleotide sequence: TGTGCCACGAGGACAGGGAGCAATCAGCCCCAGCATTTT. V gene TRBV24-1 combines with J gene TRBJ1-5, with 8 bases lining up with TRBD1. The germline CDR1 and CDR2 sequences are KGHDR and SFDVKD. The CDR3 runs to 13 residues. V shed 10 bases, J shed 1 base, and the junction held 2 bases outside the gene matches.

The V gene is TRBV6-2 or TRBV6-3, the J gene TRBJ2-1; perhaps TRBD1 as D (5 bases). Looked up from germline, CDR1 is MNHEY and CDR2 is SVGEGT. The CDR3 runs to 16 residues. Between the trimmed V and J ends, which lost 4 bases and 1 base, there was a span of 14 bases. This chain's CDR3 is CASSSPGKASYNEQFF. The CDR3 nucleotides are TGTGCCAGCAGTTCCCCAGGGAAAGCGTCCTACAATGAGCAGTTCTTC.

This clone is a singleton in its sample. The DNA of the CDR3 is TGTGCCAGCTCACCAAACACAGGGGAGTTAAAACAGCCCCAGCATTTT. It codes for CASSPNTGELKQPQHF. The J gene is TRBJ1-5, the V gene TRBV18, with 7 bases fitting TRBD1. The V gene's germline CDR1 is KGHSH and CDR2 LQKENI. With 2 bases clipped from V and 7 bases from J, the junction kept 11 bases outside the gene matches. The CDR3 sequence is 16 residues long. The complete variable domain, with remaining parts taken from reference TRBV18 and TRBJ1-5, reads NAGVMQNPRHLVRRRGQEARLRCSPMKGHSHVYWYRQLPEEGLKFMVYLQKENIIDESGMPKERFSAEFPKEGPSILRIQQVVRGDSAAYFCASSPNTGELKQPQHFGDGTRLSIL.

The CDR3 bases are TGCGCCAGCAGCCAAGATCGATCTGCGGAGATCTATGGCTACACCTTC. Its protein product is CASSQDRSAEIYGYTF. V is TRBV4-3 and J is TRBJ1-2; D call uncertain. The CDR3 covers 16 residues. Trimming left V 0 bases short and J 4 bases short, with 15 bases between. From germline, CDR1 is LGHNA and CDR2 YSLEER.

This chain connects TRBV5-1 to TRBJ2-1; the D is unclear. V lost 3 bases and J lost 7, with 8 bases in between. The CDR3 runs 12 residues. CDR1 and CDR2 from the germline V gene are SGHRS and YFSETQ. The CDR3 sequence: CASSSLGNEQFF. CDR3 sequence (DNA): TGCGCCAGCAGCTCTCTCGGGAATGAGCAGTTCTTC.

The J gene is TRBJ2-3, the V gene TRBV20-1, with a tentative D call TRBD2 (5 bases). This CDR3 spans 11 amino acids. Germline values: CDR1 DFQATT, CDR2 SNEGSKA (reference sequence). Trimming removed 3 bases from V and 8 bases from J, with 9 bases in between. CDR3 sequence reads: CSARAEGTQYF. CDR3 coding DNA: TGCAGTGCTAGGGCAGAGGGTACGCAGTATTTT.

This rearrangement joins TRBV29-1 to TRBJ2-7, with 8 nucleotides matching TRBD1. This CDR3 is built from 13 residues. V was clipped by 7 bases and J by 3 bases; unmatched bases: 8. CDR1 and CDR2 (germline): SQVTM, ANQGSEA. CDR3 loop: CSAAGGQFYEQYF. The CDR3 bases are TGCAGCGCTGCAGGGGGCCAGTTCTACGAGCAGTACTTC.

This sequence joins TRBV6-6 and TRBJ2-7; 7 bases fit TRBD1. Germline values: CDR1 MNHNY, CDR2 SVGAGI (reference sequence). This CDR3 spans 16 amino acids. Trimming cost V 2 bases and J 0 bases; bases outside gene matches: 7. The CDR3 here is CASSYLKGQTSYEQYF. Written as DNA, the CDR3 is TGTGCCAGCAGTTACCTAAAGGGACAGACCTCCTACGAGCAGTACTTC.

A few counts support this clone. V and J are TRBV6-5 and TRBJ1-2; the match to TRBD1 covers 7 bases. Germline loops: CDR1 MNHEY, CDR2 SVGAGI. This CDR3 region has 14 residues. V shed 7 bases, J shed 0 bases, and the junction held 5 bases outside the gene matches. The DNA of the CDR3 is TGTGCCAGCAACCACAGGGGAGCTAACTATGGCTACACCTTC. Amino acid sequence: CASNHRGANYGYTF.

This chain connects TRBV4-3 to TRBJ1-2; D is ambiguous. This CDR3 contains 14 residues. V gave up 0 bases and J gave up 4 bases, with 9 bases separating them. The germline CDR1 and CDR2 sequences are LGHNA and YSLEER. CDR3 region: CASSQENRVYGYTF. CDR3 nucleotide sequence: TGCGCCAGCAGCCAAGAAAACAGAGTCTATGGCTACACCTTC.

The rearrangement uses TRBV7-9 and TRBJ1-1, with a tentative D call TRBD1 (5 bases). This CDR3 contains 15 residues. From germline, CDR1 is SEHNR and CDR2 FQNEAQ (reference sequence). V dropped 1 base and J dropped 4 bases, with 13 bases sitting between them. CDR3 sequence (DNA): TGTGCCAGCAGCTTAGGGGACGACGGGGGCACTGAAGCTTTCTTT. Amino acids: CASSLGDDGGTEAFF. Full variable domain (missing parts from reference TRBV7-9 and TRBJ1-1): DTGVSQNPRHKITKRGQNVTFRCDPISEHNRLYWYRQTLGQGPEFLTYFQNEAQLEKSRLLSDRFSAERPKGSFSTLEIQRTEQGDSAMYLCASSLGDDGGTEAFFGQGTRLTVV.

This chain connects TRBV3-1 (or the pseudogene TRBV3-2) to TRBJ2-1; 8 positions match TRBD2. Trimming took 4 bases from V and 0 from J; bases not matched to a gene: 11. Germline CDR1 LGHDT, CDR2 YNNKEL (reference sequence). This CDR3 region has 18 residues. In DNA, the CDR3 is TGTGCCAGCAGCCCCCCGAGGCGGGGGGTGAGCTCCTACAATGAGCAGTTCTTC. Its translation is CASSPPRRGVSSYNEQFF.